A single sample gave rise to the 8 T cell receptor beta chains below, sequenced in a study of CD8+CD57+ T cells in acquired aplastic anemia. Patients picked for sequencing had shown CD8+CD57+ cell expansion detected by flow cytometry. Genomic DNA, serving as template, underwent TCR beta VDJ and CDR3 profiling. TCRdb itself ran the reads through MiXCR, one entry per CDR3 protein. Of 150,000 to 200,000 distinct CDR3 sequences in the sample, under 55% were seen once. Sequences were obtained from sorted CD4+, CD8+, or CD8+CD57+ T cells (not recorded which) from PBMCs. The receptor source for this set is a human donor with aplastic anemia.

The chain is built from TRBV30 and TRBJ2-2; D remains unclear. CDR1 and CDR2 from the germline V gene are GTSNPN and SVGIG (reference sequence). The CDR3 has 12 amino acids. Trimming shortened V by 4 bases and J by 9 bases, and 12 bases separated the two germline ends. This CDR3 reads CAWTPWVRELFF. CDR3 in DNA: TGTGCCTGGACACCCTGGGTCCGGGAGCTGTTTTTT. The variable domain in full, completed from reference TRBV30 and TRBJ2-2, reads SQTIHQWPATLVQPVGSPLSLECTVEGTSNPNLYWYRQAAGRGLQLLFYSVGIGQISSEVPQNLSASRPQDRQFILSSKKLLLSDSGFYLCAWTPWVRELFFGEGSRLTVL.

On this clonotype: This may arise from a read error, as a much more abundant clone is one base away. V and J are TRBV9 and TRBJ2-3, with 8 bases identical to TRBD1. Trimming cost V 2 bases and J 1 base; bases outside gene matches: 3. Germline loops: CDR1 SGDLS, CDR2 YYNGEE. The CDR3 runs 15 residues. CDR3 bases: TGTGCCAGCAGCGTCCAGACAGGGGGCACAGATACGCAGTATTTT. Translating it yields CASSVQTGGTDTQYF.

The table lists this clonotype with many counts. The chain is built from TRBV10-3 and TRBJ1-1; the D is unclear. This CDR3 spans 14 amino acids. The V gene's germline CDR1 is ENHRY and CDR2 SYGVKD. Trimming cost V 4 bases and J 1 base, with 10 bases left between them. The CDR3: CAISVRGENTEAFF. Here the CDR3 DNA reads TGTGCCATCAGTGTGCGGGGTGAGAACACTGAAGCTTTCTTT.

In its sample, this clonotype was seen many times. The chain joins TRBV19 to TRBJ2-5, with TRBD1 matching over 7 bases. The CDR3 has 15 amino acids. Germline assignment: CDR1 LNHDA and CDR2 SQIVND (reference sequence). The ends lost 6 bases at V and 2 bases at J; junction bases unmatched: 9. This CDR3 is CASSQRSGGQETQYF. CDR3 in DNA: TGTGCCAGTAGCCAGCGGTCAGGGGGACAAGAGACCCAGTACTTC.

This sequence joins TRBV3-1 and TRBJ2-3; the D gene is possibly TRBD2 (6 bases). The CDR3 covers 16 residues. The ends were cut back, 0 bases at V and 6 bases at J, with 16 bases in the middle. From germline, CDR1 is LGHDT and CDR2 YNNKEL (reference sequence). CDR3 nucleotide sequence: TGTGCCAGCAGCCAAGACATCGGGGGAGTCGGCGATACGCAGTATTTT. The encoded protein is CASSQDIGGVGDTQYF.

This clonotype has a count of ten or more. This chain joins TRBV3-1 and TRBJ2-7; D gene unclear. From germline, CDR1 is LGHDT and CDR2 YNNKEL (reference sequence). The CDR3 is 12 amino acids. V was pared by 2 bases and J by 3 bases, with 5 bases between. CDR3 sequence: CASSQLDYEQYF. The CDR3 DNA sequence: TGTGCCAGCAGCCAACTAGACTACGAGCAGTACTTC.

To note about this clonotype: A much larger clone differs by one base, so this may be a read error. The chain is built from TRBV9 and TRBJ1-4; 8 bases agree with TRBD1. J was trimmed by 8 bases and V by 2 bases; bases with no gene match: 11. The CDR3 extends over 16 amino acids. Per germline, CDR1 SGDLS and CDR2 YYNGEE. CDR3 sequence: CASSVRAGQGGEKLFF. The CDR3 coding sequence is TGTGCCAGCAGCGTCAGAGCTGGACAGGGTGGAGAAAAACTGTTTTTT.

V usage is TRBV20-1 and J usage is TRBJ2-1, with 14 positions matching TRBD2. Trimming cost V 5 bases and J 13 bases; bases outside gene matches: 22. Germline V gives CDR1 DFQATT, CDR2 SNEGSKA (reference sequence). The CDR3 contains 18 residues. The CDR3 protein is CSAYPGLAGARRAANQFF. The CDR3 bases are TGCAGTGCTTATCCGGGACTAGCGGGAGCTCGACGCGCGGCGAATCAGTTCTTC.